This T cell receptor (beta chain) was recorded in a study of T-cell memory formation after mild COVID-19. This clonotype was seen a handful of times. The antigen remains unidentified. General study results and limits: Confirmation of SARS-CoV-2 specificity was lacking for second-wave clones peaking day 37.

V shed 2 bases, J shed 6 bases, and the junction held 6 bases outside the gene matches. CDR3 size: 14 residues. In germline, CDR1 is SGHRS, CDR2 YFSETQ. Constant-segment primers served in 5'RACE that generated TCR alpha and TCR beta cDNA libraries bearing sample barcodes and UMIs. Each CDR3 protein is one row after TCRdb ran MiXCR on the 5' RACE reads. The data contain about 450,000 distinct CDR3 sequences, more than 20% of them singletons. Sequencing used PBMCs or a T cell subset sorted from them (not recorded which). The chain has TRBV5-1 and TRBJ2-5; 8 bases agree with TRBD1. This receptor was obtained from an adult woman who had mild COVID-19 (a few samples of this study predate the infection). Cell type and time point are not known. CDR3 in amino acids: CASSFGGQEKTQYF. As DNA, the CDR3 is TGCGCCAGCAGCTTTGGGGGACAGGAGAAGACCCAGTACTTC.